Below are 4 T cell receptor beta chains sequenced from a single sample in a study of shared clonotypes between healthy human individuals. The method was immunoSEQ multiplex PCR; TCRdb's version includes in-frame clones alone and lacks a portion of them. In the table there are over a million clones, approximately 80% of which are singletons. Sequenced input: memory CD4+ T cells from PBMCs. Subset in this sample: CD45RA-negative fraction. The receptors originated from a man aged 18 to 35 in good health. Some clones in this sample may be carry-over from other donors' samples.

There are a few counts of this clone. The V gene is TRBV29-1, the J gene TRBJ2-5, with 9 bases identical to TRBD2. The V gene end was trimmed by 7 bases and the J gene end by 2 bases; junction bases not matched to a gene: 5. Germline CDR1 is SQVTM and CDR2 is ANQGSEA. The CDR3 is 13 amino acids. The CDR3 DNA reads TGCAGCGCTCTAGCGGGGCCGCAAGAGACCCAGTACTTC. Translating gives CSALAGPQETQYF.

The CDR3 reads CASFLGPRDSRRFF. CDR3 nucleotides: TGTGCCAGCTTTCTAGGTCCGAGGGACTCTCGCAGGTTCTTT. V and J are TRBV28 and TRBJ1-1; TRBD1 might be the D (5 bases). Trimming took 8 bases from V and 14 from J, leaving 27 bases between them. The CDR3 is made up of 14 amino acids. CDR1 is MDHEN, CDR2 SYDVKM, per germline.

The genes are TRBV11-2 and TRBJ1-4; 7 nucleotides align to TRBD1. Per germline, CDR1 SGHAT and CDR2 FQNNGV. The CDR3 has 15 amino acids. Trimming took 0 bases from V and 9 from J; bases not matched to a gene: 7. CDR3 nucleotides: TGTGCCAGCAGCTTAGATTTGGCAGGGGGGAAAAAACTGTTTTTT. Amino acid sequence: CASSLDLAGGKKLFF.

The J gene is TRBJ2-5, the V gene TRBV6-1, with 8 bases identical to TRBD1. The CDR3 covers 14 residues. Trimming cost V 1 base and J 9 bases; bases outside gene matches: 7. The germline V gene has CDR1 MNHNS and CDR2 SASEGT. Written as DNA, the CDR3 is TGTGCCAGCAGTGAAGGGACAGGGACAAGAGCCCAGTACTTC. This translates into CASSEGTGTRAQYF.